One and the same sample provided the 22 T cell receptor beta chains below, sequenced in a study of neurological immune-mediated disorders. Time point denoted: technical triplicate 3. TCRdb independently ran MiXCR on the 5' RACE reads; one entry per CDR3 protein. The sample yields around 47,000 distinct CDR3 sequences, 20% to 25% seen once. The sample taken for sequencing was PBMCs. These TCRs come from a man aged 55 to 69 with HTLV-1-associated myelopathy (HAM/TSP).

This clonotype was seen ten or more times. The chain links TRBV7-6 to TRBJ1-1, with a tentative D call TRBD1 (6 bases). V was cut by 1 base and J by 6 bases, with 15 bases left in between. The CDR3 runs to 15 residues. Per the germline V gene, CDR1 is SGHVS and CDR2 is FNYEAQ. The CDR3 bases are TGTGCCAGCAGCTTAGGGGAGGGTCACAGGGCTGAAGCTTTCTTT. Its translation: CASSLGEGHRAEAFF.

This clonotype was seen repeatedly, ten times or more. The V and J genes are TRBV27 and TRBJ2-7; possibly TRBD2 for D (6 bases). Trimming took off 6 bases at V and 7 bases at J, with 19 bases between the two ends. In germline, CDR1 is MNHEY, CDR2 SMNVEV (reference sequence). CDR3 length: 14 amino acids. The CDR3 reads CASSAGTLTGEQYF. Here the CDR3 DNA reads TGTGCCAGCAGCGCCGGGACTCTGACGGGGGAGCAGTACTTC.

Points on this clonotype: The missing conserved phenylalanine or tryptophan at the end of this CDR3 makes a read error likely. The V and J genes are TRBV5-1 and TRBJ1-4, with 8 bases that match TRBD1. The V gene's germline CDR1 is SGHRS and CDR2 YFSETQ. CDR3 size: 14 residues. The CDR3, as DNA: TGCGCCAGCAGCTCGACAGGGGAGGAGGAAAGACTGTTTATT. Translating it yields CASSSTGEEERLFI.

At least ten counts were recorded for this clonotype. The chain has TRBV20-1 and TRBJ1-5; 7 nucleotides agree with TRBD1. The V segment lost 6 bases and the J segment 4 bases; nucleotides outside the gene matches: 6. The CDR3 has 13 residues. Germline CDR1 and CDR2: DFQATT and SNEGSKA (reference sequence). The CDR3 bases are TGCAGTGCGAGGGCGGGACAGAATCAGCCCCAGCATTTT. This sequence encodes CSARAGQNQPQHF.

This clonotype was counted ten times or more. The gene calls are TRBV29-1 and TRBJ2-5; D unresolved. Per germline, CDR1 SQVTM and CDR2 ANQGSEA. CDR3 size: 14 residues. The germline V and J ends were trimmed by 2 bases and 4 bases, with 14 bases remaining between them. The chain's CDR3 is CSVEFPWRIETQYF. The CDR3 DNA sequence: TGCAGCGTTGAATTCCCCTGGCGGATAGAGACCCAGTACTTC.

Ten or more counts support this clonotype. The CDR3 sequence: CAARGQGGNTGELFF. For the CDR3, the DNA is TGTGCCGCAAGGGGTCAGGGGGGGAACACCGGGGAGCTGTTTTTT. The rearrangement joins TRBV6-5 to TRBJ2-2; maybe TRBD1 (7 bases). Germline CDR1 reads MNHEY; CDR2 reads SVGAGI. V was cut by 11 bases and J by 1 base, with 17 bases left in between. The CDR3 covers 15 residues.

The sample holds many counts of this clonotype. The chain links TRBV4-1 to TRBJ2-2; a weak D match, TRBD2 (6 bases). V was shortened by 4 bases and J by 7 bases, with 16 bases between the two germline ends. Germline CDR1 reads MGHRA; CDR2 reads YSYEKL. This CDR3 region has 15 residues. The CDR3, as DNA: TGCGCCAGCAGCCGAGGGGCGGGGATCGGCGGGGAGCTGTTTTTT. Translated, it gives CASSRGAGIGGELFF.

The chain's CDR3 is CASSYSGGTYNEQFF. CDR3 nucleotide sequence: TGTGCCAGCAGCTACAGCGGGGGAACCTACAATGAGCAGTTCTTC. The J gene is TRBJ2-1, the V gene TRBV7-9, with 8 bases matching TRBD2. The J segment lost 2 bases and the V segment lost 4 bases, leaving 4 bases of the junction unmatched. Germline V gene lookup returns CDR1 SEHNR and CDR2 FQNEAQ (reference sequence). The CDR3 totals 15 residues.

The table lists this clonotype with a few counts. This rearrangement joins TRBV7-9 to TRBJ2-5, with D possibly matching TRBD2 (5 bases). The V gene's germline CDR1 is SEHNR and CDR2 FQNEAQ (reference sequence). The CDR3 extends over 14 amino acids. Trimming shortened V by 3 bases and J by 4 bases, and 12 bases separated the two germline ends. The CDR3 is CASSFRGSGETQYF. The CDR3 DNA follows: TGTGCCAGCAGCTTTAGAGGGAGCGGAGAGACCCAGTACTTC.

The chain joins TRBV28 to TRBJ2-7, with 13 bases fitting TRBD2. Trimming cost V 6 bases and J 5 bases; bases outside gene matches: 4. CDR1 and CDR2 (germline): MDHEN, SYDVKM. There are 14 residues in the CDR3. CDR3 region: CASSGLAGVNEQYF. The CDR3 DNA follows: TGTGCCAGCAGCGGACTAGCGGGAGTCAACGAGCAGTACTTC.

This clonotype was observed a few times. The gene calls are TRBV6-5 and TRBJ2-1; TRBD2 agrees at 14 bases. Germline CDR1 is MNHEY and CDR2 is SVGAGI. Trimming at V came to 2 bases and at J to 5 bases, leaving 8 bases not matched to a gene. CDR3 length equals 18 residues. CDR3 sequence: CASSYTLTSGRADNEQFF. CDR3 sequence (DNA): TGTGCCAGCAGTTACACGCTGACTAGCGGGAGGGCGGACAATGAGCAGTTCTTC.

This clonotype was detected many times. This chain uses TRBV9 with TRBJ2-5; D possibly corresponds to TRBD2 (6 bases). V lost 0 bases, J lost 5 bases, and 14 bases lay in between. This CDR3 has 15 amino acids. Germline V gene sequence: CDR1 SGDLS, CDR2 YYNGEE. The CDR3: CASSVDGGSEETQYF. The CDR3 DNA sequence: TGTGCCAGCAGCGTAGATGGGGGGAGTGAGGAGACCCAGTACTTC. Full variable domain (outside the CDR3, taken from reference TRBV9 and TRBJ2-5): DSGVTQTPKHLITATGQRVTLRCSPRSGDLSVYWYQQSLDQGLQFLIQYYNGEERAKGNILERFSAQQFPDLHSELNLSSLELGDSALYFCASSVDGGSEETQYFGPGTRLLVL.

This clonotype qualifies as medium-sized. The rearrangement links TRBV5-1 to TRBJ2-1, with 7 bases identical to TRBD1. This CDR3 is 15 amino acids long. Germline CDR1 reads SGHRS; CDR2 reads YFSETQ. J was trimmed by 4 bases and V by 0 bases; bases with no gene match: 4. CDR3 in DNA: TGCGCCAGCAGCTTGGCTGGGACAGCGTACAATGAGCAGTTCTTC. Encoded protein: CASSLAGTAYNEQFF.

The sample holds many counts of this clonotype. The chain joins TRBV5-1 to TRBJ1-5; no clear D. In germline, CDR1 is SGHRS, CDR2 YFSETQ. V gave up 0 bases and J gave up 4 bases, with 5 bases separating them. The CDR3 length is 13 residues. The CDR3 DNA follows: TGCGCCAGCAGCTTGGAGCCAAATCAGCCCCAGCATTTT. It codes for CASSLEPNQPQHF.

This clonotype was picked up many times. The chain employs TRBV15 and TRBJ2-7, with 7 bases matching TRBD1. Unmatched junction bases numbered 5, after V lost 3 bases and J lost 3 bases. CDR1 and CDR2 from the germline V gene are LNHNV and YYDKDF (reference sequence). The CDR3 spans 14 residues. The CDR3 DNA sequence: TGTGCCACCAGCAGGGAAGGGGGCTTCTACGAGCAGTACTTC. Its protein is CATSREGGFYEQYF.

By share, this clonotype ranks as medium-sized. The chain links TRBV9 to TRBJ2-5; 7 bases fit TRBD2. Per the germline V gene, CDR1 is SGDLS and CDR2 is YYNGEE. With V trimmed by 10 bases and J by 1 base, 10 bases remained unmatched. This CDR3 contains 14 residues. DNA of the CDR3: TGTGCCGGCACTAGCGAGGGCGGCCAAGAGACCCAGTACTTC. Translating gives CAGTSEGGQETQYF.

In this sample, this clonotype turned up many times. The V call is TRBV5-6, the J call TRBJ2-7; D remains ambiguous. V dropped 4 bases and J dropped 4 bases, with 9 bases sitting between them. Germline-derived CDR1 and CDR2 are SGHDT and YYEEEE. CDR3 length equals 12 residues. The CDR3, as DNA: TGTGCCAGCAGCGGAACAGAGTACGAGCAGTACTTC. It encodes CASSGTEYEQYF.

The V and J genes are TRBV20-1 and TRBJ1-2; D gene uncertain. Trimming took off 6 bases at V and 4 bases at J, with 15 bases between the two ends. Per the germline V gene, CDR1 is DFQATT and CDR2 is SNEGSKA (reference sequence). CDR3 length: 13 amino acids. The CDR3, as DNA: TGCAGTGCAGTGGAGGGTCCCCTCTATGGCTACACCTTC. Its protein product is CSAVEGPLYGYTF.

Many counts were recorded for this clonotype. The J gene is TRBJ2-3, the V gene TRBV7-9, with 7 positions matching TRBD1. From germline, CDR1 is SEHNR and CDR2 FQNEAQ (reference sequence). Trimming cost V 4 bases and J 0 bases; bases outside gene matches: 10. The CDR3 length is 17 residues. CDR3 amino acids: CASSWPGTDFSTDTQYF. In DNA form, the CDR3 reads TGTGCCAGCAGCTGGCCCGGGACAGACTTTAGCACAGATACGCAGTATTTT.

This rearrangement joins TRBV5-1 to TRBJ1-5; a possible D gene is TRBD1 (5 bases). The CDR3 contains 14 residues. CDR1 is SGHRS and CDR2 is YFSETQ in the germline V gene. V lost 0 bases, J lost 7 bases, and 11 bases lay in between. The CDR3 reads CASSLDGAGQPQHF. CDR3 coding DNA: TGCGCCAGCAGCTTGGATGGGGCCGGCCAGCCCCAGCATTTT.

The rearrangement uses TRBV5-1 and TRBJ2-4; D gene ambiguous. The CDR3 has 15 residues. V was trimmed by 0 bases and J by 2 bases, leaving 9 bases between them. Germline loops: CDR1 SGHRS, CDR2 YFSETQ. CDR3 coding DNA: TGCGCCAGCAGCTTGGAGCCGGGTACCAAAAACATTCAGTACTTC. Translating it yields CASSLEPGTKNIQYF.

This clonotype was counted many times. The chain uses TRBV5-1 and TRBJ2-3, with D perhaps TRBD2 (6 bases). The CDR3 totals 14 residues. Trimming removed 0 bases from V and 5 bases from J, with 10 bases in between. CDR1 SGHRS and CDR2 YFSETQ come from the germline V gene. CDR3 residues: CASSLEREKDTQYF. The CDR3 bases are TGCGCCAGCAGCTTGGAACGGGAGAAAGATACGCAGTATTTT.